These T cell receptor beta chains were read from a single sample in a study of cytomegalovirus exposure and HLA in healthy donors. Method: immunoSEQ multiplex PCR; TCRdb's copy keeps in-frame clones and lacks some. Among around 150,000 clones listed, 86% were seen once. Source material: PBMCs. The receptors originated from a woman aged 18-30 years in good health and CMV-seronegative. The CDR3 runs from the conserved cysteine through the conserved F or W. Each record gives: V gene, J gene, clone size, D gene, CDR3 protein, CDR3 DNA. A D gene is named only where the DNA matches it firmly. Expanded clones get a size class; other rows say once, few or many, or leave the size out.

V: TRBV29-1
J: TRBJ2-2
size: NA
D: TRBD1
CDR3: CSVSGTVYTGELFF
DNA: TGCAGCGTCTCCGGGACAGTCTACACCGGGGAGCTGTTTTTT

V: TRBV5-1
J: TRBJ2-7
size: NA
D: NA
CDR3: CASSLAQSFYEQYF
DNA: TGCGCCAGCAGCTTGGCACAGTCCTTTTACGAGCAGTACTTC

V: TRBV7-2
J: TRBJ1-4
size: NA
D: NA
CDR3: CASSLTEKLFF
DNA: TGTGCCAGCAGCCTAACCGAAAAACTGTTTTTT

V: TRBV19
J: TRBJ1-5
size: NA
D: TRBD1
CDR3: CASSWDSSNQPQHF
DNA: TGTGCCAGTAGTTGGGACAGTAGCAATCAGCCCCAGCATTTT

V: TRBV5-1
J: TRBJ1-1
size: NA
D: TRBD1
CDR3: CASSLPYRTGQVITEAFF
DNA: TGCGCCAGCAGCTTGCCTTATCGGACAGGGCAGGTAATCACTGAAGCTTTCTTT

V: TRBV18
J: TRBJ1-1
size: NA
D: NA
CDR3: CASSPPSSEAFF
DNA: TGTGCCAGCTCACCACCGTCCTCTGAAGCTTTCTTT

V: TRBV10-3
J: TRBJ1-5
size: NA
D: NA
CDR3: CAISGRTGDQPQHF
DNA: TGTGCCATCAGTGGGAGGACGGGTGATCAGCCCCAGCATTTT

V: TRBV5-1
J: TRBJ1-2
size: NA
D: NA
CDR3: CASSLGQEDGYTF
DNA: TGCGCCAGCAGCTTGGGACAAGAAGATGGCTACACCTTC

V: TRBV4-1
J: TRBJ2-3
size: NA
D: NA
CDR3: CASSAVVWRDTDTQYF
DNA: TGCGCCAGCAGCGCGGTGGTATGGCGGGACACAGATACGCAGTATTTT

V: TRBV7-2
J: TRBJ2-7
size: NA
D: NA
CDR3: CASSLQGLAAGGF
DNA: TGTGCCAGCAGCTTACAAGGGTTGGCGGCGGGTGGGTTC

V: TRBV5-1
J: TRBJ1-5
size: NA
D: TRBD1
CDR3: CASSLQGKGQPQHF
DNA: TGCGCCAGCAGCTTACAGGGGAAGGGTCAGCCCCAGCATTTT

V: TRBV2
J: TRBJ1-1
size: NA
D: NA
CDR3: CASRDRSRTTEAFF
DNA: TGTGCCAGCAGGGACAGATCAAGAACCACTGAAGCTTTCTTT

V: TRBV4-1
J: TRBJ2-2
size: few
D: NA
CDR3: CASSQDLRNTGELFF
DNA: TGCGCCAGCAGCCAAGATCTGAGGAACACCGGGGAGCTGTTTTTT

V: TRBV2
J: TRBJ1-4
size: NA
D: TRBD1
CDR3: CASETGINEKLFF
DNA: TGTGCCAGTGAGACAGGGATAAATGAAAAACTGTTTTTT

V: TRBV19
J: TRBJ2-1
size: NA
D: NA
CDR3: CASSSGTDEQFF
DNA: TGTGCCAGTAGTTCGGGAACCGATGAGCAGTTCTTC

V: TRBV9
J: TRBJ2-1
size: NA
D: NA
CDR3: CASRADRGGPWDEQFF
DNA: TGTGCCAGCAGGGCCGACCGAGGAGGGCCCTGGGATGAGCAGTTCTTC

V: TRBV6-5
J: TRBJ2-4
size: NA
D: NA
CDR3: CASMRVPIAKNIQYF
DNA: TGTGCCAGCATGAGGGTCCCCATAGCCAAAAACATTCAGTACTTC

V: TRBV9
J: TRBJ2-5
size: NA
D: TRBD2
CDR3: CASSVNPGGETQYF
DNA: TGTGCCAGCAGCGTAAATCCCGGGGGGGAGACCCAGTACTTC

V: TRBV7-6
J: TRBJ2-1
size: NA
D: NA
CDR3: CASSPAGASSYNEQFF
DNA: TGTGCCAGCTCGCCCGCGGGGGCCTCGTCCTACAATGAGCAGTTCTTC

V: TRBV5-1
J: TRBJ1-1
size: NA
D: TRBD1
CDR3: CASSLETGRNTEAFF
DNA: TGCGCCAGCAGCTTAGAGACAGGGCGGAACACTGAAGCTTTCTTT

V: TRBV19
J: TRBJ1-1
size: NA
D: NA
CDR3: CASSFDRTNIEAFF
DNA: TGTGCCAGTAGTTTCGACAGGACAAACATTGAAGCTTTCTTT

V: TRBV7-8
J: TRBJ2-1
size: NA
D: NA
CDR3: CASSEQGYEQFF
DNA: TGTGCCAGCAGCGAGCAGGGATATGAGCAGTTCTTC

V: TRBV15
J: TRBJ2-3
size: NA
D: TRBD1
CDR3: CATSRDRATQYF
DNA: TGTGCCACCAGCAGGGACAGGGCTACGCAGTATTTT

V: TRBV11-2
J: TRBJ1-5
size: NA
D: NA
CDR3: CASSLAPRGRVEDQPQHF
DNA: TGTGCCAGCAGCTTAGCTCCCCGGGGGAGGGTGGAGGATCAGCCCCAGCATTTT

V: TRBV6-5
J: TRBJ2-2
size: NA
D: NA
CDR3: CASRTRNTGELFF
DNA: TGTGCCAGCAGAACGAGGAACACCGGGGAGCTGTTTTTT

V: TRBV15
J: TRBJ1-1
size: NA
D: TRBD1
CDR3: CATSRAPGTGLVAFF
DNA: TGTGCCACCAGCAGAGCCCCCGGGACAGGGCTTGTCGCTTTCTTT

V: TRBV6-1
J: TRBJ1-4
size: few
D: NA
CDR3: CASSDDGEAEKLFF
DNA: TGTGCCAGCAGTGACGACGGGGAGGCGGAAAAACTGTTTTTT

V: TRBV6-1
J: TRBJ2-7
size: NA
D: NA
CDR3: CASSGIQGIFNEQYF
DNA: TGTGCCAGCAGTGGGATTCAGGGAATTTTCAACGAGCAGTACTTC

V: TRBV5-8
J: TRBJ1-5
size: NA
D: TRBD1
CDR3: CASSYSGGQGHQPQHF
DNA: TGTGCCAGCAGCTATTCAGGGGGCCAAGGACATCAGCCCCAGCATTTT

V: TRBV10-1
J: TRBJ1-2
size: NA
D: NA
CDR3: CASSESLGGPGYTF
DNA: TGCGCCAGCAGTGAGAGCCTCGGGGGACCTGGCTACACCTTC

V: TRBV5-1
J: TRBJ2-5
size: NA
D: TRBD2
CDR3: CASSLGEGRQETQYF
DNA: TGCGCCAGCAGCTTGGGGGAGGGCCGCCAAGAGACCCAGTACTTC

V: TRBV6-1
J: TRBJ1-2
size: NA
D: TRBD1
CDR3: CASSDAGGLYGYTF
DNA: TGTGCCAGCAGTGACGCAGGGGGACTTTATGGCTACACCTTC

V: TRBV5-6
J: TRBJ2-7
size: NA
D: TRBD2
CDR3: CASSPFLAGALEQYF
DNA: TGTGCCAGCAGCCCCTTCCTAGCGGGAGCGCTCGAGCAGTACTTC

V: TRBV7-9
J: TRBJ1-2
size: few
D: NA
CDR3: CASSLQGRGGYTF
DNA: TGTGCCAGCAGCTTGCAGGGGCGAGGCGGCTACACCTTC

V: TRBV6-5
J: TRBJ2-1
size: few
D: TRBD2
CDR3: CASSYSTSGSNEQFF
DNA: TGTGCCAGCAGTTACTCGACTAGCGGGAGTAATGAGCAGTTCTTC

V: TRBV9
J: TRBJ2-7
size: NA
D: TRBD1
CDR3: CASSALAGTGGYEQYF
DNA: TGTGCCAGCAGCGCCCTAGCCGGGACAGGGGGCTACGAGCAGTACTTC

V: TRBV7-9
J: TRBJ2-2
size: once
D: NA
CDR3: CASSPPRNTGELFF
DNA: TGTGCCAGCAGCCCTCCGAGGAACACCGGGGAGCTGTTTTTT

V: TRBV27
J: TRBJ1-2
size: NA
D: TRBD1
CDR3: CASSLQGDRGPAGYTF
DNA: TGTGCCAGCAGTTTACAGGGGGACAGGGGGCCGGCTGGCTACACCTTC

V: TRBV19
J: TRBJ1-6
size: NA
D: NA
CDR3: CASSIPRTAALGSYNSPLHF
DNA: TGTGCCAGTAGTATTCCCCGGACAGCCGCCCTAGGCTCCTATAATTCACCCCTCCACTTT

V: TRBV12-5
J: TRBJ2-1
size: NA
D: NA
CDR3: CASHLGGPKGFQQFF
DNA: TGTGCTAGTCATCTCGGAGGGCCCAAAGGTTTTCAGCAGTTCTTC

V: TRBV10-2
J: TRBJ2-3
size: NA
D: TRBD2
CDR3: CASSLVAGRTDTQYF
DNA: TGCGCCAGCAGTTTGGTAGCGGGACGCACAGATACGCAGTATTTT

V: TRBV5-6
J: TRBJ2-5
size: once
D: NA
CDR3: CASSWGVVSYF
DNA: TGTGCCAGCAGCTGGGGAGTGGTATCCTACTTC

V: TRBV6-1
J: TRBJ1-2
size: NA
D: NA
CDR3: CASSQPPGYGYTF
DNA: TGTGCCAGCAGTCAACCACCCGGCTATGGCTACACCTTC

V: TRBV27
J: TRBJ2-1
size: NA
D: NA
CDR3: CASSLEGGVYRNEQFF
DNA: TGTGCCAGCAGTTTAGAAGGCGGGGTTTACAGGAATGAGCAGTTCTTC

V: TRBV14
J: TRBJ1-1
size: NA
D: TRBD1
CDR3: CASRNRGMNTEAFF
DNA: TGTGCCAGCAGGAACAGGGGGATGAACACTGAAGCTTTCTTT

V: TRBV10-3
J: TRBJ1-1
size: NA
D: NA
CDR3: CAISESGGENTEAFF
DNA: TGTGCCATCAGTGAGTCGGGGGGGGAGAACACTGAAGCTTTCTTT

V: TRBV12-5
J: TRBJ2-5
size: NA
D: TRBD1
CDR3: CASADRGGETQYF
DNA: TGTGCTAGTGCCGACAGGGGAGGAGAGACCCAGTACTTC

V: TRBV4-1
J: TRBJ2-3
size: once
D: NA
CDR3: CASSLKTGGRISGVDTQYF
DNA: TGCGCCAGCAGCCTCAAGACCGGGGGAAGAATATCCGGGGTGGATACGCAGTATTTT

V: TRBV2
J: TRBJ2-7
size: once
D: TRBD2
CDR3: CASTLGGDEQYF
DNA: TGTGCCAGCACCCTGGGGGGGGACGAGCAGTACTTC

V: TRBV25-1
J: TRBJ1-2
size: NA
D: TRBD1
CDR3: CASSGPQGTDPYGYTF
DNA: TGTGCCAGCAGCGGCCCTCAGGGGACAGACCCCTATGGCTACACCTTC

V: TRBV27
J: TRBJ2-7
size: NA
D: TRBD2
CDR3: CASSPRGGNYEQYF
DNA: TGTGCCAGCAGCCCACGGGGGGGGAACTACGAGCAGTACTTC

V: TRBV28
J: TRBJ1-1
size: NA
D: NA
CDR3: CASSLPGSQAFF
DNA: TGTGCCAGCAGTTTGCCGGGGTCTCAAGCTTTCTTT

V: TRBV6-6
J: TRBJ2-3
size: NA
D: TRBD2
CDR3: CASSPGAGGPQTQYF
DNA: TGTGCCAGCTCCCCCGGGGCGGGAGGCCCCCAGACGCAGTATTTT